This entry lists 25 T cell receptor beta chains sequenced from one sample in a study of early T cells in non-severe SARS-CoV-2 infection. Using its own MiXCR run on the 5' RACE reads, TCRdb lists one record per CDR3 protein. The sample has tens of thousands of distinct CDR3 sequences, over 10% seen once. The specimen sequenced was whole blood. These receptors originate from an adult who was a healthcare worker with PCR-confirmed SARS-CoV-2 infection or an uninfected control (not recorded which).

This clonotype turned up a few times. The chain recombines TRBV11-3 with TRBJ2-3; no firm D call. From germline, CDR1 is SGHNT and CDR2 YENEEA. Trimming took 3 bases from V and 0 from J, leaving 7 bases between them. The CDR3 length is 14 residues. CDR3 in amino acids: CASSFYRSTDTQYF. As DNA, the CDR3 is TGTGCCAGCAGCTTTTACCGAAGCACAGATACGCAGTATTTT.

This clonotype came up a few times. This rearrangement joins TRBV9 to TRBJ2-7, with D uncertain. The V gene lost 0 bases and the J gene lost 0 bases, with 4 bases spanning the gap. CDR1 is SGDLS and CDR2 is YYNGEE in the germline V gene. The CDR3 covers 13 residues. CDR3 in amino acids: CASSVGSSYEQYF. In DNA, the CDR3 is TGTGCCAGCAGCGTAGGGAGCTCCTACGAGCAGTACTTC.

The chain has TRBV4-1 and TRBJ1-2; TRBD1 is a possible D gene (5 bases). V shed 3 bases and J shed 3 bases, with 14 bases lying between them. In germline, CDR1 is MGHRA, CDR2 YSYEKL. This CDR3 is built from 15 residues. In DNA, the CDR3 is TGCGCCAGCAGCCATAATTTGAGAGGGGACTATGGCTACACCTTC. Translating it yields CASSHNLRGDYGYTF.

The chain recombines TRBV20-1 with TRBJ1-5; possibly TRBD1 for D (6 bases). The CDR3 runs to 13 residues. Per the germline V gene, CDR1 is DFQATT and CDR2 is SNEGSKA (reference sequence). V lost 3 bases and J 9 bases, leaving 15 bases between the germline ends. The CDR3 loop is CSASPGGPGPQHF. CDR3 bases: TGCAGTGCTAGCCCCGGGGGCCCAGGGCCCCAGCATTTT.

This clonotype was counted at least ten times. The V and J genes are TRBV11-1 and TRBJ1-2; D gene uncertain. CDR3 length equals 12 residues. Germline-derived CDR1 and CDR2 are SGHAT and FQDESV (reference sequence). V lost 5 bases to trimming and J lost 4 bases, with 8 bases between them. CDR3 bases: TGTGCCAGCAGCAGTCACTCCTATGGCTACACCTTC. Translating it yields CASSSHSYGYTF.

This clonotype occurred a few times. The chain is built from TRBV10-3 and TRBJ2-1; unclear D gene. Germline lookup yields CDR1 ENHRY and CDR2 SYGVKD. CDR3 size: 13 residues. V lost 7 bases to trimming and J lost 0 bases, with 7 bases between them. CDR3 region: CAITAYSYNEQFF. For the CDR3, the DNA is TGTGCCATCACGGCTTACTCCTACAATGAGCAGTTCTTC.

This clonotype has more than one count but fewer than ten. The chain recombines TRBV20-1 with TRBJ1-2; 9 bases agree with TRBD1. J lost 3 bases, V lost 3 bases, and 11 bases had no gene match. Germline CDR1 and CDR2: DFQATT and SNEGSKA (reference sequence). This CDR3 is 16 amino acids long. The CDR3 is CSARARGGQGDYGYTF. The CDR3, as DNA: TGCAGTGCTAGGGCCCGGGGGGGACAGGGAGACTATGGCTACACCTTC.

This clonotype has at least ten counts. The chain uses TRBV7-2 and TRBJ2-1, with D perhaps being TRBD1 or TRBD2 (5 bases each). The V and J ends lost 0 bases and 12 bases respectively, with 12 bases between them. The CDR3 is 13 amino acids. Germline loops: CDR1 SGHTA, CDR2 FQGNSA. In nucleotides, the CDR3 is TGTGCCAGCAGCTTAGCGGCGGCTGGGGGGCAGTTCTTC. Encoded protein: CASSLAAAGGQFF.

The V and J genes are TRBV5-1 and TRBJ1-4, with D possibly matching TRBD1 (6 bases). V lost 2 bases, J lost 3 bases, and 11 bases lay in between. In germline, CDR1 is SGHRS, CDR2 YFSETQ. The CDR3 consists of 15 residues. CDR3 protein: CASSFTGNSNEKLFF. As DNA, the CDR3 is TGCGCCAGCAGCTTTACAGGGAATTCTAATGAAAAACTGTTTTTT.

The chain links TRBV29-1 to TRBJ2-5; D remains ambiguous. Trimming removed 7 bases at V and 0 bases at J, with 9 bases between. This CDR3 is 12 amino acids long. Germline CDR1 reads SQVTM; CDR2 reads ANQGSEA. The CDR3 here is CSGQSYQETQYF. CDR3 coding DNA: TGCAGCGGACAATCGTACCAAGAGACCCAGTACTTC.

This clonotype has more than one count but fewer than ten. The genes are TRBV13 and TRBJ2-3; possibly TRBD1 or TRBD2 for D (5 bases each). Trimming shortened V by 3 bases and J by 2 bases, and 9 bases separated the two germline ends. Germline V lookup: CDR1 PRHDT, CDR2 FYEKMQ (reference sequence). The CDR3 consists of 14 residues. Here the CDR3 DNA reads TGTGCCAGCAGCTTCCGGGACGCCACAGATACGCAGTATTTT. Translated, it gives CASSFRDATDTQYF.

This clonotype was counted ten times or more. The rearrangement uses TRBV29-1 and TRBJ2-1; 9 bases align to TRBD1. The CDR3 totals 15 residues. Per the germline V gene, CDR1 is SQVTM and CDR2 is ANQGSEA. Trimming at V came to 4 bases and at J to 3 bases, leaving 7 bases not matched to a gene. Here the CDR3 reads CSVVWDRVFYNEQFF. The CDR3 nucleotides are TGCAGCGTTGTCTGGGACAGGGTGTTCTACAATGAGCAGTTCTTC.

This clonotype came up a few times. CDR3 in DNA: TGTGCCAGCGACAATTCTGCTTTTACCTACGAGCAGTACTTC. Its translation: CASDNSAFTYEQYF. The chain combines TRBV7-9 with TRBJ2-7; the D is unclear. Germline V gene sequence: CDR1 SEHNR, CDR2 FQNEAQ (reference sequence). The CDR3 has 14 residues. Between the trimmed V and J ends, which lost 8 bases and 2 bases, there was a span of 16 bases.

This clonotype occurred a few times. The genes are TRBV5-8 and TRBJ1-4; a weak D match, TRBD1 (6 bases). V was clipped by 5 bases and J by 0 bases, with 11 bases between them. The CDR3 loop spans 15 amino acids. CDR1 and CDR2 from the germline V gene are SGHTS and YDEGEE. CDR3 sequence: CASSFRQATNEKLFF. CDR3 nucleotide sequence: TGTGCCAGCAGTTTCAGACAGGCAACTAATGAAAAACTGTTTTTT. Complete variable domain (other parts from reference TRBV5-8 and TRBJ1-4): EAGVTQSPTHLIKTRGQQATLRCSPISGHTSVYWYQQALGLGLQFLLWYDEGEERNRGNFPPRFSGRQFPNYSSELNVNALELEDSALYLCASSFRQATNEKLFFGSGTQLSVL.

In its sample, this clonotype was seen many times. This chain links TRBV20-1 with TRBJ2-2, with a possible D match to TRBD1 (6 bases). The CDR3 has 13 amino acids. The germline gives CDR1 DFQATT, CDR2 SNEGSKA (reference sequence). V lost 4 bases to trimming and J lost 6 bases, with 12 bases between them. The CDR3 here is CSATRGVPGELFF. CDR3 nucleotides: TGCAGTGCTACCAGGGGAGTGCCCGGGGAGCTGTTTTTT.

In this sample, this clonotype turned up a few times. The chain links TRBV12-3 or TRBV12-4 to TRBJ2-5, with D possibly matching TRBD2 (6 bases). V shed 5 bases and J shed 13 bases, with 17 bases lying between them. The CDR3 consists of 12 residues. CDR3 sequence (DNA): TGTGCCAGCAGTGTATCTAGCGCTCCCCCGTACTTC. It translates to CASSVSSAPPYF.

The sample holds many counts of this clonotype. V usage is TRBV29-1 and J usage is TRBJ2-1, with 8 positions matching TRBD2. This CDR3 has 14 residues. Trimming removed 1 base from V and 4 bases from J; junction bases left unmatched: 3. The germline gives CDR1 SQVTM, CDR2 ANQGSEA. The CDR3 DNA follows: TGCAGCGTTGAAGTCCAGCGGGAGTACAATGAGCAGTTCTTC. This sequence encodes CSVEVQREYNEQFF.

For the CDR3, the DNA is TGTGCTAGTGGCCCAGGCGGGACAGTTGAAAAACTGTTTTTT. Encoded protein: CASGPGGTVEKLFF. The V call is TRBV12-5, the J call TRBJ1-4, with 7 bases matching TRBD1. Germline CDR1 LGHNT, CDR2 FRNRAP. The CDR3 covers 14 residues. The V and J ends lost 6 bases and 7 bases, in that order; junction bases with no gene match: 8.

The table lists this clonotype with a few counts. The chain is built from TRBV12-3 or TRBV12-4 and TRBJ2-1, with a weak D call TRBD1 (6 bases). V lost 2 bases and J 7 bases, leaving 9 bases between the germline ends. The CDR3 extends over 13 amino acids. The CDR3 sequence is CASSLNRVNEQFF. The CDR3 region has the DNA TGTGCCAGCAGTTTAAACAGGGTGAATGAGCAGTTCTTC.

In this sample, this clonotype turned up many times. The chain carries TRBV20-1 and TRBJ1-5, with 9 bases fitting TRBD1. Germline CDR1 reads DFQATT; CDR2 reads SNEGSKA (reference sequence). V lost 1 base, J lost 7 bases, and 11 bases stayed unmatched. CDR3 length: 16 amino acids. The CDR3 here is CSARGAPGQGRQPQHF. The CDR3 coding sequence is TGCAGTGCTAGAGGAGCTCCGGGACAGGGTAGACAGCCCCAGCATTTT.

For this clonotype: With a much larger clone just one base away, this may be a read error. The chain couples TRBV12-3 or TRBV12-4 to TRBJ2-5, with 10 bases that match TRBD1. Losses at the gene ends were 6 bases for V and 5 bases for J; bases not matched to a gene: 6. This CDR3 comprises 14 residues. As DNA, the CDR3 is TGTGCCAGCAGGACGACAGGGGGCGATGAGACCCAGTACTTC. Protein sequence: CASRTTGGDETQYF.

The V call is TRBV7-6, the J call TRBJ2-7; the match to TRBD2 covers 11 bases. From germline, CDR1 is SGHVS and CDR2 FNYEAQ. V trimming: 6 bases; J trimming: 5 bases; junction bases outside the gene matches: 6. This CDR3 has 14 amino acids. The CDR3 DNA reads TGTGCCAGCAGAGCTCTAGCGGGAGGACACGAGCAGTACTTC. It translates to CASRALAGGHEQYF. Filled out from reference TRBV7-6 and TRBJ2-7, the complete variable domain reads GAGVSQSPRYKVTKRGQDVALRCDPISGHVSLYWYRQALGQGPEFLTYFNYEAQQDKSGLPNDRFSAERPEGSISTLTIQRTEQRDSAMYRCASRALAGGHEQYFGPGTRLTVT.

In this sample, this clonotype turned up many times. The chain recombines TRBV5-4 with TRBJ1-3, with D unresolved. Trimming stripped 3 bases from V and 1 base from J, with 8 bases between. The CDR3 has 14 amino acids. CDR1 is SGHNT and CDR2 is YYREEE in the germline V gene (reference sequence). The CDR3 DNA sequence: TGTGCCAGCAGCTCGACCTCTTCTGGAAACACCATATATTTT. This sequence encodes CASSSTSSGNTIYF. The full variable domain, with the rest looked up from reference TRBV5-4 and TRBJ1-3, is ETGVTQSPTHLIKTRGQQVTLRCSSQSGHNTVSWYQQALGQGPQFIFQYYREEENGRGNFPPRFSGLQFPNYSSELNVNALELDDSALYLCASSSTSSGNTIYFGEGSWLTVV.

Only one count was recorded for this clonotype. The chain combines TRBV9 with TRBJ2-7, with D possibly matching TRBD2 (5 bases). CDR1 is SGDLS and CDR2 is YYNGEE in the germline V gene. Between the trimmed V and J ends, which lost 0 bases and 5 bases, there was a span of 12 bases. This CDR3 is built from 14 residues. CDR3: CASSVGSLAHEQYF. CDR3 sequence (DNA): TGTGCCAGCAGCGTAGGAAGTCTAGCCCACGAGCAGTACTTC.

The rearrangement joins TRBV7-6 to TRBJ2-7, with 13 bases aligning to TRBD2. Trimming at V came to 1 base and at J to 5 bases, leaving 14 bases not matched to a gene. The germline gives CDR1 SGHVS, CDR2 FNYEAQ. This CDR3 spans 19 amino acids. In nucleotides, the CDR3 is TGTGCCAGCAGCTTAGGTTGGAGGACTAGCGGGGGTAGAAAGGACGAGCAGTACTTC. It specifies CASSLGWRTSGGRKDEQYF.